Each of the 17 T cell receptor beta chains below was sequenced from the same sample in a study of identical twins. TCRdb used MiXCR to reprocess the 5' RACE reads, holding one entry per CDR3 protein. The sample lists 510,000 or so distinct CDR3 sequences; over 12% were seen once. These same records also appear under a second study, on yellow fever vaccine responses in identical twins.

Sequenced sample: CD4+ T cells sorted from blood. These receptors came from a young woman in good health.

In its sample, this clonotype was seen many times. The genes are TRBV6-2 or TRBV6-3 and TRBJ2-7; D gene uncertain. CDR1 and CDR2 from the germline V gene are MNHEY and SVGEGT. Trimming left V 6 bases short and J 2 bases short, with 8 bases between. This CDR3 has 12 residues. The CDR3 nucleotides are TGTGCCAGCAGCGAGGAAACCTACGAGCAGTACGTC. Amino acid sequence: CASSEETYEQYV.

This clonotype appeared a few times. The chain carries TRBV3-1 and TRBJ2-3; no reliable D call. Trimming stripped 1 base from V and 7 bases from J, with 6 bases between. Germline CDR1 reads LGHDT; CDR2 reads YNNKEL (reference sequence). The CDR3 length is 12 residues. The CDR3 sequence: CASSQGRNTQYF. The CDR3 nucleotides are TGTGCCAGCAGCCAAGGTCGGAATACGCAGTATTTT.

V usage is TRBV29-1 and J usage is TRBJ2-3, with 7 bases identical to TRBD1. CDR3 size: 15 residues. J gave up 0 bases and V 2 bases, and 5 bases lay outside the gene matches. CDR1 is SQVTM and CDR2 is ANQGSEA in the germline V gene. The CDR3 DNA sequence: TGCAGCGTTGAATCAGGGGGACAAAGCACAGATACGCAGTATTTT. Its protein product is CSVESGGQSTDTQYF.

The rearrangement uses TRBV20-1 and TRBJ1-2, with TRBD1 matching over 9 bases. CDR3 length: 13 residues. With V trimmed by 6 bases and J by 5 bases, 7 bases remained unmatched. Germline V lookup: CDR1 DFQATT, CDR2 SNEGSKA (reference sequence). CDR3 DNA: TGCAGTGCGCAACAGGGGGCGCCGTATGGCTACACCTTC. Residues: CSAQQGAPYGYTF.

The J gene is TRBJ2-1, the V gene TRBV29-1; D might be TRBD2 (5 bases). V gave up 4 bases and J gave up 2 bases, with 15 bases separating them. The germline gives CDR1 SQVTM, CDR2 ANQGSEA. This CDR3 contains 15 residues. The CDR3 loop reads CSVVQPGNPYNEQFF. CDR3 nucleotides: TGCAGCGTTGTTCAGCCGGGGAACCCCTACAATGAGCAGTTCTTC.

This clonotype was seen more than once but under ten times. The chain employs TRBV29-1 and TRBJ1-1, with D perhaps TRBD1 (5 bases). The ends were cut back, 7 bases at V and 6 bases at J, with 12 bases in the middle. CDR1 SQVTM and CDR2 ANQGSEA come from the germline V gene. This CDR3 spans 11 amino acids. CDR3 in DNA: TGCAGCGCTAGCAGGGACCCTGAAGCTTTCTTT. Protein product: CSASRDPEAFF.

This clonotype was counted many times. V is TRBV10-3 and J is TRBJ2-7; D gene unclear. V lost 7 bases and J lost 3, with 13 bases in between. Germline V gene data show CDR1 as ENHRY and CDR2 as SYGVKD. This CDR3 has 13 residues. In nucleotides, the CDR3 is TGTGCCATCAATTGGGGTGAAAACTACGAGCAGTACTTC. Protein sequence: CAINWGENYEQYF.

This clonotype has only a few counts. The chain couples TRBV12-3 or TRBV12-4 to TRBJ2-2; TRBD2 aligns across 9 bases. CDR3 size: 15 residues. Trimming took 3 bases from V and 6 from J; bases not matched to a gene: 5. The CDR3 nucleotides are TGTGCCAGCAGTTTCGCGGGAGGGGTTCCCGGGGAGCTGTTTTTT. Residues: CASSFAGGVPGELFF.

This clonotype has just a few counts. The chain uses TRBV20-1 and TRBJ2-2; D perhaps matches TRBD1 (5 bases). CDR1 and CDR2 (germline): DFQATT, SNEGSKA (reference sequence). Trimming cost V 0 bases and J 4 bases, with 12 bases left between them. The CDR3 is made up of 15 amino acids. CDR3 residues: CSARDAGLSTGELFF. In DNA form, the CDR3 reads TGCAGTGCTAGAGATGCAGGGTTAAGCACCGGGGAGCTGTTTTTT.

This clonotype has just a few counts. This rearrangement joins TRBV12-3 or TRBV12-4 to TRBJ2-3; D ambiguous. This CDR3 has 12 residues. V shed 7 bases and J shed 4 bases, with 9 bases lying between them. The CDR3 sequence is CASTLGPDTQYF. The CDR3 DNA sequence: TGTGCCAGCACCCTAGGCCCAGATACGCAGTATTTT.

The chain links TRBV5-1 to TRBJ1-1, with 7 bases that match TRBD1. V lost 6 bases to trimming and J lost 7 bases; unmatched junction nucleotides: 9. Germline assignment: CDR1 SGHRS and CDR2 YFSETQ. CDR3 length: 13 amino acids. The CDR3 is CASTRDSGGEAFF. The CDR3 DNA sequence: TGCGCCAGCACGAGGGACTCAGGGGGTGAAGCTTTCTTT.

This clonotype was picked up a small number of times. This chain joins TRBV19 and TRBJ1-4, with 8 bases that match TRBD1. The V segment lost 4 bases and the J segment 8 bases; nucleotides outside the gene matches: 3. CDR1 is LNHDA and CDR2 is SQIVND in the germline V gene (reference sequence). This CDR3 has 13 amino acids. CDR3 residues: CASSTNRGEKLFF. As DNA, the CDR3 is TGTGCCAGTAGTACAAACAGGGGGGAAAAACTGTTTTTT.

This chain links TRBV18 with TRBJ2-1; possible D gene TRBD2, 6 bases. V was trimmed by 1 base and J by 5 bases, leaving 15 bases between them. The CDR3 sequence is 16 residues long. The germline V gene has CDR1 KGHSH and CDR2 LQKENI. The CDR3: CASSPRIQGGNNEQFF. Written as DNA, the CDR3 is TGTGCCAGCTCACCACGTATTCAAGGCGGGAACAATGAGCAGTTCTTC. The variable domain in full, completed from reference TRBV18 and TRBJ2-1, reads NAGVMQNPRHLVRRRGQEARLRCSPMKGHSHVYWYRQLPEEGLKFMVYLQKENIIDESGMPKERFSAEFPKEGPSILRIQQVVRGDSAAYFCASSPRIQGGNNEQFFGPGTRLTVL.

The table lists this clonotype with many counts. The J gene is TRBJ1-2, the V gene TRBV11-2; 9 bases fit TRBD1. CDR1 is SGHAT, CDR2 FQNNGV, per germline. This CDR3 comprises 15 residues. J gave up 10 bases and V 4 bases, and 13 bases lay outside the gene matches. CDR3 nucleotide sequence: TGTGCCAGCAGCTCCTCGGACAGGGGAGATTATACCTACACCTTC. Protein product: CASSSSDRGDYTYTF. Combining the CDR3 with reference TRBV11-2 and TRBJ1-2 gives the whole variable domain EAGVAQSPRYKIIEKRQSVAFWCNPISGHATLYWYQQILGQGPKLLIQFQNNGVVDDSQLPKDRFSAERLKGVDSTLKIQPAKLEDSAVYLCASSSSDRGDYTYTFGSGTRLTVV.

This clonotype has only a few counts. The chain couples TRBV29-1 to TRBJ2-7, with TRBD2 matching 12 bases. CDR1 and CDR2 (germline): SQVTM, ANQGSEA. The junction had 6 bases not matched to a gene; V was cut back by 4 bases and J by 2 bases. CDR3 length: 15 amino acids. CDR3 nucleotide sequence: TGCAGCGTTGGGTTCAGACTAGCGGGAGCCTACGAGCAGTACTTC. Protein sequence: CSVGFRLAGAYEQYF.

This chain links TRBV6-4 with TRBJ2-1; D uncertain. Germline V gene lookup returns CDR1 MRHNA and CDR2 SNTAGT. The V and J ends lost 2 bases and 5 bases respectively, with 7 bases between them. The CDR3 has 13 amino acids. The CDR3 here is CASSDRADNEQFF. The DNA for the CDR3 is TGTGCCAGCAGTGACAGGGCGGACAATGAGCAGTTCTTC.

The chain links TRBV12-3 or TRBV12-4 to TRBJ1-1; 7 bases agree with TRBD1. CDR3 length: 11 amino acids. The J segment lost 12 bases and the V segment lost 6 bases, leaving 7 bases of the junction unmatched. The CDR3 reads CASRDRSASFF. The CDR3 DNA reads as TGTGCCAGCAGGGACAGGTCCGCCTCTTTCTTT.